The T cell receptor (beta chain) under discussion was sequenced for a study of breast tumors, draining lymph nodes, adjacent tissues. Breast cancer patients provided tissue from their axillary draining lymph nodes. This clonotype was observed a few times. A much larger clone lies a single base off, so this may be a read error. The CDR3 consists of 13 residues. V gave up 6 bases and J gave up 11 bases; unmatched junction bases: 9. TCRdb reprocessed the multiplex PCR reads with MiXCR, giving one entry per CDR3 protein. The data show hundreds of thousands of distinct CDR3 sequences, 32% seen once. The sample taken for sequencing was axillary lymph node tissue. The chain uses TRBV12-3 or TRBV12-4 and TRBJ1-3; TRBD1 matches 8 bases. The receptor comes from a female donor with breast cancer. Some clones in this sample may be carry-over from other donors' samples. The CDR3 reads CASRSRGQDAIYF. CDR3 nucleotide sequence: TGTGCCAGCAGGTCCCGGGGACAGGACGCCATATATTTT.